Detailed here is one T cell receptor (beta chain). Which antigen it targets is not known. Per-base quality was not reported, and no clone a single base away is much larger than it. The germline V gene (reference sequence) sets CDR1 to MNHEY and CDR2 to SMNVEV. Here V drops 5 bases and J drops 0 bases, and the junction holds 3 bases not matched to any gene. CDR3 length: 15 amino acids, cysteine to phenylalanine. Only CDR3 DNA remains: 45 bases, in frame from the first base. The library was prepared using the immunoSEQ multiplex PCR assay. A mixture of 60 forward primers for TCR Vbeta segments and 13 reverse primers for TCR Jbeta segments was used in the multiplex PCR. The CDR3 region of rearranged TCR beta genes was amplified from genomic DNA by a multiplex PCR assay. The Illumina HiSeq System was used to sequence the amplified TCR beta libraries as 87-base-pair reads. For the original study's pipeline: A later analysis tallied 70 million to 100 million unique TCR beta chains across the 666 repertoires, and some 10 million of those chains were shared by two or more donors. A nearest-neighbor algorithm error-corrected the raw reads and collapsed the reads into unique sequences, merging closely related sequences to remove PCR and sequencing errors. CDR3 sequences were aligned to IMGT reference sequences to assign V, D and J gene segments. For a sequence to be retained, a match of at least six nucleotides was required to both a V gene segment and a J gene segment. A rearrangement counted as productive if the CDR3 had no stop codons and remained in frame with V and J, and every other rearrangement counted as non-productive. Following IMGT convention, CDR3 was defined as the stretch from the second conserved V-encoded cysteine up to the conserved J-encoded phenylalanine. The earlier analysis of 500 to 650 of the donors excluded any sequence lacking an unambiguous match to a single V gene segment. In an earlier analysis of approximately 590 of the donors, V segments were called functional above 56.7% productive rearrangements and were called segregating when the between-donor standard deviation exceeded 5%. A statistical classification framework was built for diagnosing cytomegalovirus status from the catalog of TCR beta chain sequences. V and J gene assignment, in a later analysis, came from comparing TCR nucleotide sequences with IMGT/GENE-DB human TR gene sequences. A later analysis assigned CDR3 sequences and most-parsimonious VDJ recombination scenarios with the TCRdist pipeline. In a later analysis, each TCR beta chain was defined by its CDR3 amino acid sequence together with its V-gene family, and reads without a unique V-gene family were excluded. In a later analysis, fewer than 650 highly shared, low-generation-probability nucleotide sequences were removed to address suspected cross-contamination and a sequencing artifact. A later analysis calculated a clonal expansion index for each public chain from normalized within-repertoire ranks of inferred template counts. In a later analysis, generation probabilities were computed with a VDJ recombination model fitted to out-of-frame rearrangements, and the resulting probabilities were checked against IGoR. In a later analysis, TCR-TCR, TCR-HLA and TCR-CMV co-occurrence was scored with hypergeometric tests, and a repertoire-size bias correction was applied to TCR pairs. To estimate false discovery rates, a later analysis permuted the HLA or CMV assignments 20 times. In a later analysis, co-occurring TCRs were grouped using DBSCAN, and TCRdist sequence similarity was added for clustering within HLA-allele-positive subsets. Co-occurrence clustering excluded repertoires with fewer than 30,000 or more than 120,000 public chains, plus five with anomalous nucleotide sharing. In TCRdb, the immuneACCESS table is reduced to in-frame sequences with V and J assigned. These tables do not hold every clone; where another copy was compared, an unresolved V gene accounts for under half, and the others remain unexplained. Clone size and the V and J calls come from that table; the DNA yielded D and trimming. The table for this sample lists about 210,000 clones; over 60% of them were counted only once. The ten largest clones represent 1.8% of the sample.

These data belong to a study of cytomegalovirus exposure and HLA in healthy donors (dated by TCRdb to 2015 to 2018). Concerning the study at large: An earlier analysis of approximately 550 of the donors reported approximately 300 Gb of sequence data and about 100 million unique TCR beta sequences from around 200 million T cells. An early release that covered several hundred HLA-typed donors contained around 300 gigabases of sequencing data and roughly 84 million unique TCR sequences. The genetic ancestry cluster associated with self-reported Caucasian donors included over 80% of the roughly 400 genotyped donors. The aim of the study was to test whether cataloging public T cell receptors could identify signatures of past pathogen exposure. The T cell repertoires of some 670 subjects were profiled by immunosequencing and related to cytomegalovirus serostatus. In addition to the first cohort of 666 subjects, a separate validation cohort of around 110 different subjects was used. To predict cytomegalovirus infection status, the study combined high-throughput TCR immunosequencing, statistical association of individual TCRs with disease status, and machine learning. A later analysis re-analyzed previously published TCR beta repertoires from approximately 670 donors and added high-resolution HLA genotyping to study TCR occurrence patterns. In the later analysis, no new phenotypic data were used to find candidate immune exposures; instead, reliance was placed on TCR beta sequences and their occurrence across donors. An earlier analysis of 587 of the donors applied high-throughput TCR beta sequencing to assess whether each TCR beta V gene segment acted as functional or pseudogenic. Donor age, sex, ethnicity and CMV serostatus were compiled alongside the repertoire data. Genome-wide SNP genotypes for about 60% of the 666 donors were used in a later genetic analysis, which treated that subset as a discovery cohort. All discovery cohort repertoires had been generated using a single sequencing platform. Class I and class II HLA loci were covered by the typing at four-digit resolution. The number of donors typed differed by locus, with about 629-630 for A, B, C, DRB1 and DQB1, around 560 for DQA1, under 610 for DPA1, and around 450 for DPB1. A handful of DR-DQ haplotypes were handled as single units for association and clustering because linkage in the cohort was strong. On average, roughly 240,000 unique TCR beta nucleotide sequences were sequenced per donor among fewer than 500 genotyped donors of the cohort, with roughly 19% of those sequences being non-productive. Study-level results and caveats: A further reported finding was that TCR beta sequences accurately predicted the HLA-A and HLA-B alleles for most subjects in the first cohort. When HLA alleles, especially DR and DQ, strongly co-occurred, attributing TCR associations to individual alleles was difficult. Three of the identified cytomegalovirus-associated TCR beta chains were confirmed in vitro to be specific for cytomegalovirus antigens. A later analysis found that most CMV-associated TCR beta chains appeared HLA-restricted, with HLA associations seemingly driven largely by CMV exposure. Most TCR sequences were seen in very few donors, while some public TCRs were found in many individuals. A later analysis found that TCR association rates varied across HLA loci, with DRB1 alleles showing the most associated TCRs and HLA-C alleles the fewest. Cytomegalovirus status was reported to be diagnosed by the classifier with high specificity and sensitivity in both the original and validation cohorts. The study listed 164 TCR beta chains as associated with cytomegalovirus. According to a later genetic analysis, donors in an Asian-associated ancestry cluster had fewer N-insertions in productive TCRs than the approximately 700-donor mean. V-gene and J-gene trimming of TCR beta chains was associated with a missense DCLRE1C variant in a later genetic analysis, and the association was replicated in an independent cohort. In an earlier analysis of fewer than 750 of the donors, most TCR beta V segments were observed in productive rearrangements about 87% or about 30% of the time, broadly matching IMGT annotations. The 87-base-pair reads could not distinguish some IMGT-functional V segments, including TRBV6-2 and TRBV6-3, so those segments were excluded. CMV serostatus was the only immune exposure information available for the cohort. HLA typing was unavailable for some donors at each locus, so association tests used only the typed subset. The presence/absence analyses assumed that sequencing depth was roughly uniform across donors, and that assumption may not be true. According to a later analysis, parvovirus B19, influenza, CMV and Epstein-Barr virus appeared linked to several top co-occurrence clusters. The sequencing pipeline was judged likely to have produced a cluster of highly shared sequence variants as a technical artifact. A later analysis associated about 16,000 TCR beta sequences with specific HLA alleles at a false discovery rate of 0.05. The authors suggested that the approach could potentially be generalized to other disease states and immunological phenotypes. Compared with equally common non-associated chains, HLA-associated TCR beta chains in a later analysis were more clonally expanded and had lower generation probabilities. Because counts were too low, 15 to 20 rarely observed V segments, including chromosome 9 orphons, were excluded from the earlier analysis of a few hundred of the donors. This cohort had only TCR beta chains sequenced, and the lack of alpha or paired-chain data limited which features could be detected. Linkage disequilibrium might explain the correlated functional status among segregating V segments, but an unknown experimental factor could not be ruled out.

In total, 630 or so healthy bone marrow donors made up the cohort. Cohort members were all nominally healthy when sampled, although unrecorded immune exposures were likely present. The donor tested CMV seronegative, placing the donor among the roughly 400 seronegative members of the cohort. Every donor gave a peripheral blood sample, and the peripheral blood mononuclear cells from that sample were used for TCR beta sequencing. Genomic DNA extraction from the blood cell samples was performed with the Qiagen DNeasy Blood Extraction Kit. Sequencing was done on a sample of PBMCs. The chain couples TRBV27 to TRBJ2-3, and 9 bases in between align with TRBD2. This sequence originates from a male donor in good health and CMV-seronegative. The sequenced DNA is TGTGCCAGCAGTCCGCTAGCGGGGAGCACAGATACGCAGTATTTT. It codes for CASSPLAGSTDTQYF.